This T cell receptor (beta chain) was identified in a study of control samples from healthy donors and cancer patients. The table came from immunoSEQ multiplex PCR; TCRdb's copy has only in-frame clones and leaves some out. The top ten clones hold around 6.4% of a sample with hundreds of thousands of clones, roughly 90% of them seen once. This clone was picked up one time. The CDR3 runs 13 residues. CDR1 and CDR2 from the germline V gene are MDHEN and SYDVKM. Deletions cut 7 bases from V and 3 bases from J, with 12 bases between. The chain has TRBV28 and TRBJ1-2; no reliable D call. Material for sequencing was PBMCs. This TCR derives from a man aged 35 to 55 with head and neck cancer. The CDR3 region has the DNA TGTGCCAGCACCTCTCGAGGGTACTATGGCTACACCTTC. This codes for CASTSRGYYGYTF.